This TCR beta chain was identified in a study of cytotoxic CD8 clonotypes in ibrutinib-treated CLL. At the level of the study: Results showed some 25 partial and 2 complete responses; following median approximately 68 months, approximately 14 remained remitted, approximately 12 advanced. There were, on average, about 240,000 productive templates and tens of thousands of productive rearrangements per sample. General study points: Patients had baseline clonality above age-matched healthy donors, and this clonality moved with circulating CD8+ T-cell counts. Clonality rose at ibrutinib response and fell back toward baseline at progression.

The repertoire was sequenced with immunoSEQ multiplex PCR; TCRdb's copy has only in-frame clones and lacks some. This table has some 150,000 clones, 75% to 80% appearing once. Germline V gene lookup returns CDR1 SQVTM and CDR2 ANQGSEA. V lost 6 bases and J lost 2, with 10 bases in between. This CDR3 spans 13 amino acids. This clone has only a few counts. Its antigen is still unknown. The clonotype originates from a human donor with chronic lymphocytic leukemia. Sequenced material: PBMCs, taken after 24 months of ibrutinib treatment. The chain carries TRBV29-1 and TRBJ1-4, with a weak D call TRBD1 (5 bases). In nucleotides, the CDR3 is TGCAGCGTAATGGGGACTACTAATGAAAAACTGTTTTTT. Translating gives CSVMGTTNEKLFF.